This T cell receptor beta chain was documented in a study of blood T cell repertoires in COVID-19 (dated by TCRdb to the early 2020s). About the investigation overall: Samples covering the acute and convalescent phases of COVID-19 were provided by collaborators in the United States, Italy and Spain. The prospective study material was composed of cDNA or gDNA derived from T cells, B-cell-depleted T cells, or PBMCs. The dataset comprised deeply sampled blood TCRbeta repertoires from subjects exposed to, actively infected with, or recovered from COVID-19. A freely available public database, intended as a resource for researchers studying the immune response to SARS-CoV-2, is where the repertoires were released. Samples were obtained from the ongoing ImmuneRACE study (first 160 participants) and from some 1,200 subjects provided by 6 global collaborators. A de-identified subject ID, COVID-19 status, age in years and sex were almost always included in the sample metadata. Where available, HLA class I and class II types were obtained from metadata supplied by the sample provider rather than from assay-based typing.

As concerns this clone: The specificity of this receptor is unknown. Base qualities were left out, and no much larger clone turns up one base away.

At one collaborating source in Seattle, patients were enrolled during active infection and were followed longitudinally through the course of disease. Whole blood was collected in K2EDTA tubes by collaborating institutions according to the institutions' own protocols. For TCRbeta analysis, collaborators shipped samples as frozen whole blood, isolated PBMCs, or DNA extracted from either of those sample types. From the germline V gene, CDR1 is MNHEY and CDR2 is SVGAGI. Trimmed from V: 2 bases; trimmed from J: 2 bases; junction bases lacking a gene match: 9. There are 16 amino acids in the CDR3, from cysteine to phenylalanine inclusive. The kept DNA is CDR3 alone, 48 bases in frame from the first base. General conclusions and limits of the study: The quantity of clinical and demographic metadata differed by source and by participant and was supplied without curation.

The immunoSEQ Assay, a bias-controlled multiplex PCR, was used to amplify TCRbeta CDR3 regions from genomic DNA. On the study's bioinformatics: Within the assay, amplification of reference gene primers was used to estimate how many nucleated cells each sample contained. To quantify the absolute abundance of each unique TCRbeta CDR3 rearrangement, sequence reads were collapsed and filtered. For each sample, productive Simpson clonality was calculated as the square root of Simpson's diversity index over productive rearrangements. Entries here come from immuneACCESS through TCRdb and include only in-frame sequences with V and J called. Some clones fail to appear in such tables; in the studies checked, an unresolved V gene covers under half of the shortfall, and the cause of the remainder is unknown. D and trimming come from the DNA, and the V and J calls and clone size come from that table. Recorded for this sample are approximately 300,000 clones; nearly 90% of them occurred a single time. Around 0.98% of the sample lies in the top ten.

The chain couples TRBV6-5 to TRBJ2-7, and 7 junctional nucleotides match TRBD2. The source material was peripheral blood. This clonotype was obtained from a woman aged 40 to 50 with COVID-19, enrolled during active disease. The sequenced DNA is TGTGCCAGCAGTTACCCCCCGGGGGGAAGCACCTACGAGCAGTACTTC. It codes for CASSYPPGGSTYEQYF.